This T cell receptor (beta chain) was observed in a study of T cells in Graves' hyperthyroidism and ophthalmopathy. This clonotype was found once. Germline V gives CDR1 MNHEY, CDR2 SVGEGT. V was trimmed by 4 bases and J by 9 bases, leaving 7 bases between them. The CDR3 consists of 12 residues. RNA transcripts provided the source from which TCR beta CDR3 regions were amplified. The study used the HTBI primer set for a first-round RT-PCR of the TCR CDR3. TCRdb reprocessed the multiplex PCR reads with MiXCR, giving one entry per CDR3 protein. The table has roughly 530,000 distinct CDR3 sequences, roughly a sixth seen once.

The clonotype was recovered from a woman younger than 35 with Graves' ophthalmopathy. Sequences were obtained from blood. This chain links TRBV6-2 or TRBV6-3 with TRBJ1-6; D is ambiguous. The CDR3 spells CASSSGSSPLHF. The CDR3 nucleotides are TGTGCCAGCAGTTCCGGGAGTTCACCCCTCCACTTT.